This T cell receptor beta chain was sequenced in a study of CD8 T cells in ankylosing spondylitis (dated by TCRdb to about 2017). For the study in its entirety: The study set out to find disease-linked TCR variants by profiling T cell receptor beta repertoires in ankylosing spondylitis patients and healthy donors. In total, the full study cohort was made up of over a hundred healthy donors and 25 ankylosing spondylitis patients. Peripheral blood was sampled, and synovial fluid was also collected from ankylosing spondylitis patients. Study-wide findings and limitations: Some motif variants were previously reported in synovial fluid and blood of reactive arthritis patients, suggesting common disease-initiation mechanisms. Significant enrichment of the disease-linked clones was reported in matched synovial fluid samples from ankylosing spondylitis patients. A TCR beta motif made up of several highly homologous amino acid variants appeared to be characteristic of blood from ankylosing spondylitis patients. In peripheral blood, the disease-linked clones were found at relatively low frequencies and had a CD8+ phenotype.

The run used an Illumina HiSeq 2500. TCR beta libraries were prepared by quantitative 5'-RACE with molecular barcodes. For the original study's pipeline: A new computational method based on a probabilistic model of VDJ rearrangement was used to identify disease-linked TCR variants. In TCRdb, the public reads were trimmed at Q25 with fastp and aligned with MiXCR, with productive beta chains retained. Every entry covers one CDR3 protein and lists the most common genes and DNA from its rows. The authors' filters were not applied to this entry. The sample includes 670,000 or so distinct CDR3 sequences, with 15% to 20% observed a single time. Clones ranked in the top ten supply about 19% of the sample. Measured from the cysteine to the phenylalanine, the CDR3 is 15 residues long. The kept DNA is CDR3 alone, 45 bases in frame from the first base. Unmatched junction bases come to 6, with V trimmed by 5 bases and J by 5 bases. For CDR1 and CDR2, the germline V gene lists MDHEN and SYDVKM.

Concerning this clonotype itself: Which antigen it targets is not known. The sample holds no much larger clone one base away, and base qualities are not on file.

The TCR originated in a male donor with ankylosing spondylitis. The material sequenced was blood, either unsorted or a sorted T cell fraction (not recorded which). The rearranged segments are TRBV28 and TRBJ1-4; 9 bases in the junction line up with TRBD1. The nucleotide sequence is given as TGTGCCAGCAGTGAAACCGGGACAGGGAATGAAAAACTGTTTTTT. It is translated as CASSETGTGNEKLFF.